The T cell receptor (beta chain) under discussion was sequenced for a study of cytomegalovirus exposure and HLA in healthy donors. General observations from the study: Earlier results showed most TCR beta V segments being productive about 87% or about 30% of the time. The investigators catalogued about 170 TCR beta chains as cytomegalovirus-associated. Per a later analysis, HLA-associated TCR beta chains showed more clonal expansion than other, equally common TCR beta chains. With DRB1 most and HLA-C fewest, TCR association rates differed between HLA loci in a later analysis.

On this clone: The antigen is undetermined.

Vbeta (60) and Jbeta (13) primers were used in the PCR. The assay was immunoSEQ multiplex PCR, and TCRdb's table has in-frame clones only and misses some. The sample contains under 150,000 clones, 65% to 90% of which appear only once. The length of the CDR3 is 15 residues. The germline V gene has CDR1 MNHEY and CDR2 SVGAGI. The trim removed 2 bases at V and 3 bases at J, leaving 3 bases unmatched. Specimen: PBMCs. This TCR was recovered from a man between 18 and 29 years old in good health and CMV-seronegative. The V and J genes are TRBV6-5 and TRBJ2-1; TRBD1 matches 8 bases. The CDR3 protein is CASSYRTGYYNEQFF. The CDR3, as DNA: TGTGCCAGCAGTTACAGGACAGGGTACTACAATGAGCAGTTCTTC.